This TCR beta chain originates from a study of T-cell reconstitution after alpha-beta-depleted transplantation in children. Preparation of the TCRbeta library involved a method that used unique molecular identifiers. Each CDR3 protein is one row after TCRdb ran MiXCR on the PCR reads. Among some 490,000 distinct CDR3 sequences, around an eighth were seen once, and the ten largest hold less than 6.5%. CDR3 length: 15 amino acids. Per the germline V gene, CDR1 is SGHRS and CDR2 is YFSETQ. V lost 1 base to trimming and J lost 1 base, with 11 bases between them. This TCR derives from a human donor who donated a stem cell graft to a child with combined immunodeficiency. The gene calls are TRBV5-1 and TRBJ1-1; D is possibly TRBD1 (6 bases). This specimen consisted of PBMCs from the stem cell graft donor, obtained from the stem cell graft. The CDR3 spells CASSLKLGQNTEAFF. CDR3 in DNA: TGCGCCAGCAGCTTGAAATTGGGACAGAACACTGAAGCTTTCTTT.